This entry lists 17 T cell receptor beta chains sequenced from one sample in a study of neurological immune-mediated disorders. Via MiXCR, TCRdb re-called the 5' RACE reads, giving one row per CDR3 protein. This sample yields 18,000 or so distinct CDR3 sequences, of which 27% are seen a single time; 30% to 40% belongs to the top ten. Sequencing input: PBMCs. These receptors were obtained from a man in his fifties or sixties with HTLV-1-associated myelopathy (HAM/TSP).

J is TRBJ1-1 and V is TRBV5-1; 7 bases agree with TRBD1. Unmatched junction bases numbered 11, after V lost 1 base and J lost 8 bases. This CDR3 contains 15 residues. Germline V lookup: CDR1 SGHRS, CDR2 YFSETQ. CDR3 DNA sequence: TGCGCCAGCAGCTTGAGCGGGCCAGGGGGAATGGAAGCTTTCTTT. It specifies CASSLSGPGGMEAFF.

The chain uses TRBV20-1 and TRBJ2-7; D not resolved. The CDR3 consists of 12 residues. Germline CDR1 DFQATT, CDR2 SNEGSKA (reference sequence). V lost 6 bases and J lost 2, with 11 bases in between. CDR3 sequence reads: CSAKDGTYEQYF. The CDR3 DNA is TGCAGTGCCAAGGACGGAACCTACGAGCAGTACTTC.

A few counts support this clonotype. The chain recombines TRBV7-2 with TRBJ2-3; 8 bases are a match to TRBD2. CDR1 and CDR2 (germline): SGHTA, FQGNSA. The length of the CDR3 is 13 residues. V shed 5 bases, J shed 5 bases, and the junction held 3 bases outside the gene matches. The CDR3 region is CASSPAGGDTQYF. DNA of the CDR3: TGTGCCAGCAGCCCCGCGGGGGGAGATACGCAGTATTTT.

This clonotype has a handful of counts. The V and J genes are TRBV29-1 and TRBJ2-5, with TRBD2 matching over 12 bases. Germline V gene lookup returns CDR1 SQVTM and CDR2 ANQGSEA. The CDR3 has 18 amino acids. After removal of 8 bases from V and 5 bases from J, the junction contained 21 bases not matched to a gene. CDR3 coding DNA: TGCAGCTCCGAGGGAGGGACTAGCGGGTACGGGGGCATCGAGACCCAGTACTTC. Translation: CSSEGGTSGYGGIETQYF.

This clonotype was detected only a few times. The V call is TRBV7-3, the J call TRBJ2-2; either TRBD1 or TRBD2 may fit D (6 bases each). CDR1 and CDR2 (germline): SGHTA, FQGTGA. The V and J ends lost 6 bases and 3 bases respectively, with 14 bases between them. The CDR3 sequence is 15 residues long. CDR3 bases: TGTGCCAGCAGACTTGGGGGGCGCGACACCGGGGAGCTGTTTTTT. This sequence encodes CASRLGGRDTGELFF. The full variable domain, in which reference TRBV7-3 and TRBJ2-2 provide the parts outside the CDR3, is GAGVSQTPSNKVTEKGKYVELRCDPISGHTALYWYRQSLGQGPEFLIYFQGTGAADDSGLPNDRFFAVRPEGSVSTLKIQRTERGDSAVYLCASRLGGRDTGELFFGEGSRLTVL.

The gene calls are TRBV20-1 and TRBJ1-2; D is unresolved. CDR3 length: 13 residues. Germline CDR1 reads DFQATT; CDR2 reads SNEGSKA (reference sequence). V was trimmed by 5 bases and J by 4 bases, leaving 14 bases between them. The DNA for the CDR3 is TGCAGTGCTGCCGGGCCACTGGGCTATGGCTACACCTTC. The encoded protein is CSAAGPLGYGYTF.

In DNA, the CDR3 is TGTGCCAGCAGCGACCCTGCGGGACAAGAGACCCAGTACTTC. Translating it yields CASSDPAGQETQYF. This sequence joins TRBV9 and TRBJ2-5, with D possibly TRBD2 on 6 matching bases. The length of the CDR3 is 14 residues. The ends were cut back, 3 bases at V and 2 bases at J, with 11 bases in the middle. Looked up from germline, CDR1 is SGDLS and CDR2 is YYNGEE.

This clonotype was picked up a small number of times. This sequence joins TRBV7-3 and TRBJ2-2; 8 bases line up with TRBD2. The CDR3 length is 14 residues. Per the germline V gene, CDR1 is SGHTA and CDR2 is FQGTGA. J gave up 5 bases and V 2 bases, and 1 base lay outside the gene matches. CDR3 DNA sequence: TGTGCCAGCAGCTTAGCTAGCGGGACCGGGGAGCTGTTTTTT. Protein product: CASSLASGTGELFF.

This chain links TRBV5-1 with TRBJ2-3, with D possibly TRBD1 on 6 matching bases. Germline V gene sequence: CDR1 SGHRS, CDR2 YFSETQ. The CDR3 is 13 amino acids. V was trimmed by 4 bases and J by 2 bases, leaving 8 bases between them. In DNA, the CDR3 is TGCGCCAGCAGCGGGGGCGACACAGATACGCAGTATTTT. Translation gives CASSGGDTDTQYF.

This clonotype came up a few times. This sequence joins TRBV7-8 and TRBJ1-1, with a tentative D call TRBD1 (6 bases). V was pared by 6 bases and J by 5 bases, with 16 bases between. The germline CDR1 and CDR2 sequences are SGHVS and FQNEAQ. The CDR3 length is 14 residues. CDR3 in DNA: TGTGCCAGCAGAGAGAACAGGGCTGGTACTGAAGCTTTCTTT. It yields the protein CASRENRAGTEAFF.

This clonotype came up a few times. The chain employs TRBV5-1 and TRBJ1-1; D call uncertain. The germline V gene encodes CDR1 SGHRS and CDR2 YFSETQ. The CDR3 covers 14 residues. V dropped 5 bases and J dropped 5 bases, with 16 bases sitting between them. The CDR3 DNA reads as TGCGCCAGCAGTGGAGGTATAGGGCGGACTGAAGCTTTCTTT. Residues: CASSGGIGRTEAFF.

The rearrangement links TRBV20-1 to TRBJ2-3; 7 bases are shared with TRBD1. CDR3 length: 16 amino acids. V gave up 5 bases and J gave up 0 bases; unmatched junction bases: 11. The germline V gene encodes CDR1 DFQATT and CDR2 SNEGSKA (reference sequence). The CDR3 bases are TGCAGTGCTCCCAGGGCTGGGACAGCTAGCACAGATACGCAGTATTTT. Residues: CSAPRAGTASTDTQYF.

This clonotype was found many times. The genes are TRBV20-1 and TRBJ2-5, with 10 bases identical to TRBD2. This CDR3 has 17 amino acids. Per germline, CDR1 DFQATT and CDR2 SNEGSKA (reference sequence). V dropped 6 bases and J dropped 7; count of bases not matched to a gene: 20. CDR3 region: CSADSPTAGGPVGTQYF. The CDR3 bases are TGCAGTGCCGACTCCCCTACAGCGGGGGGGCCGGTGGGGACCCAGTACTTC.

The chain uses TRBV11-3 and TRBJ2-7; 9 positions agree with TRBD2. Germline loops: CDR1 SGHNT, CDR2 YENEEA. CDR3 size: 15 residues. Trimming cost V 4 bases and J 0 bases; bases outside gene matches: 4. The DNA for the CDR3 is TGTGCCAGCAGCTCCTGGACTAGCGACTCCTACGAGCAGTACTTC. Its protein product is CASSSWTSDSYEQYF.

By sample share, this clonotype is medium-sized. The genes are TRBV5-6 and TRBJ2-5, with D perhaps matching TRBD1 or TRBD2 (6 bases each). Germline V gene data show CDR1 as SGHDT and CDR2 as YYEEEE. This CDR3 comprises 17 residues. Trimming removed 4 bases at V and 4 bases at J, with 23 bases between. CDR3 loop: CASSPGAGSRERETQYF. In nucleotides, the CDR3 is TGTGCCAGCAGCCCGGGGGCAGGGTCGAGGGAGCGAGAGACCCAGTACTTC.

CDR3 sequence reads: CGDRVGNGNTEAFF. The CDR3 nucleotides read TGCGGAGACAGGGTCGGGAATGGGAACACTGAAGCTTTCTTT. The V call is TRBV29-1, the J call TRBJ1-1; 7 bases agree with TRBD1. This CDR3 comprises 14 residues. CDR1 and CDR2 (germline): SQVTM, ANQGSEA.

The table lists this clonotype with many counts. The chain carries TRBV27 and TRBJ1-1; tentatively, D is TRBD1 (6 bases). CDR3 length equals 15 residues. V dropped 5 bases and J dropped 6 bases, with 19 bases sitting between them. Germline V gives CDR1 MNHEY, CDR2 SMNVEV (reference sequence). For the CDR3, the DNA is TGTGCCAGCAGTCCGCCGGGACAAATTAGAGCTGAAGCTTTCTTT. This sequence encodes CASSPPGQIRAEAFF.